The 14 T cell receptor beta chains reported below all come from one sample, sequenced in a study of control samples from healthy donors and cancer patients. TCRdb's copy holds only in-frame clones and misses some; the assay was immunoSEQ multiplex PCR. The data hold under 200,000 clones, with approximately 94% observed a single time. Input material: blood. The receptors originated from a woman aged 40 to 49 in good health.

This clone was counted a single time. The chain recombines TRBV5-4 with TRBJ1-2, with D uncertain. Trimming removed 1 base from V and 4 bases from J, with 14 bases in between. From germline, CDR1 is SGHNT and CDR2 YYREEE (reference sequence). This CDR3 region has 15 residues. In nucleotides, the CDR3 is TGTGCCAGCAGCTTGCCCGTTGGTTTTTCCTATGGCTACACCTTC. It codes for CASSLPVGFSYGYTF.

The rearrangement links TRBV14 to TRBJ2-5; D is ambiguous. With 3 bases removed from V and 5 bases from J, the gap between germline ends came to 10 bases. The CDR3 extends over 13 amino acids. Germline V lookup: CDR1 SGHDN, CDR2 FVKESK. The CDR3 DNA follows: TGTGCCAGCAGCCACTCAGCGAGGGAGACCCAGTACTTC. It codes for CASSHSARETQYF.

The V gene is TRBV9, the J gene TRBJ2-1; the D is unclear. This CDR3 is built from 14 residues. Germline V gene data show CDR1 as SGDLS and CDR2 as YYNGEE. Trimming stripped 0 bases from V and 7 bases from J, with 11 bases between. The CDR3 coding sequence is TGTGCCAGCAGCGTAGGAGGAGTCTGGAATGAGCAGTTCTTC. Translation: CASSVGGVWNEQFF.

The rearrangement joins TRBV27 to TRBJ2-7, with 11 positions matching TRBD2. Germline V gene data show CDR1 as MNHEY and CDR2 as SMNVEV (reference sequence). CDR3 length equals 15 residues. Trimming took 4 bases from V and 4 from J; bases not matched to a gene: 6. CDR3 in DNA: TGTGCCAGCAGTTCCGGACTAGCGGGCCTTTACGAGCAGTACTTC. This sequence encodes CASSSGLAGLYEQYF.

The chain uses TRBV6-1 and TRBJ1-2; D is uncertain. The V and J ends lost 2 bases and 7 bases respectively, with 5 bases between them. This CDR3 spans 11 amino acids. Germline CDR1 is MNHNS and CDR2 is SASEGT. CDR3 DNA sequence: TGTGCCAGCAGTGAATTGTTTGGCTACACCTTC. Translating gives CASSELFGYTF.

The chain carries TRBV4-1 and TRBJ2-5; the D is unclear. V lost 2 bases and J lost 1, with 8 bases in between. Germline V CDR1 and CDR2: MGHRA, YSYEKL. This CDR3 contains 14 residues. CDR3 protein: CASSQQIRQETQYF. For the CDR3, the DNA is TGCGCCAGCAGCCAACAGATACGCCAAGAGACCCAGTACTTC.

The CDR3: CASSQDQGNYGYTF. The CDR3 bases are TGTGCCAGCAGCCAAGATCAAGGAAACTATGGCTACACCTTC. The chain joins TRBV3-1 (or the pseudogene TRBV3-2) to TRBJ1-2; no firm D call. CDR3 length: 14 amino acids. V was clipped by 0 bases and J by 2 bases, with 7 bases between them. Germline V gene lookup returns CDR1 LGHDT and CDR2 YNNKEL (reference sequence).

This chain uses TRBV5-6 with TRBJ1-1; D might be TRBD1 (5 bases). This CDR3 contains 13 residues. The V end was cut by 4 bases, the J end by 11 bases, with 18 bases between. The germline CDR1 and CDR2 sequences are SGHDT and YYEEEE. The CDR3 DNA reads TGTGCCAGCAGCCCGAGGACACATCATTCCGCTTTCTTT. Translated, it gives CASSPRTHHSAFF.

This chain links TRBV19 with TRBJ2-7, with unresolved D. CDR1 LNHDA and CDR2 SQIVND come from the germline V gene (reference sequence). V was cut by 1 base and J by 2 bases, with 12 bases left in between. This CDR3 is 15 amino acids long. In DNA, the CDR3 is TGTGCCAGTAGTATAGCTTCAGGTGTTGCCTACGAGCAGTACTTC. Translating gives CASSIASGVAYEQYF.

The gene calls are TRBV12-5 and TRBJ1-5; D gene uncertain. V lost 2 bases and J lost 0, with 17 bases in between. This CDR3 is built from 18 residues. The germline V gene encodes CDR1 LGHNT and CDR2 FRNRAP. CDR3 nucleotides: TGTGCTAGTGGTTTGTCCACGGATCACTTCCTTAGCAATCAGCCCCAGCATTTT. It yields the protein CASGLSTDHFLSNQPQHF.

The rearrangement joins TRBV7-9 to TRBJ2-1; possible D gene TRBD1, 6 bases. The CDR3 length is 15 residues. The germline V gene encodes CDR1 SEHNR and CDR2 FQNEAQ (reference sequence). V was pared by 3 bases and J by 5 bases, with 14 bases between. The CDR3 protein is CASSFTGSSHNEQFF. The CDR3 region has the DNA TGTGCCAGCAGCTTTACAGGGAGTTCCCACAATGAGCAGTTCTTC.

The rearrangement joins TRBV5-4 to TRBJ2-7; 8 bases agree with TRBD1. CDR3 length: 16 amino acids. CDR1 is SGHNT, CDR2 YYREEE, per germline (reference sequence). V shed 4 bases and J 7 bases; nucleotides not matched to a gene: 16. CDR3 in DNA: TGTGCCAGCAGCCCGGCACCCAGCGGACAGGGTCGTGAGCAGTACTTC. Amino acid sequence: CASSPAPSGQGREQYF.

The V and J genes are TRBV30 and TRBJ1-2, with D perhaps TRBD1 (6 bases). The CDR3 covers 14 residues. Germline-derived CDR1 and CDR2 are GTSNPN and SVGIG (reference sequence). Trimming removed 1 base from V and 5 bases from J, with 14 bases in between. The CDR3 here is CAWSEGRGGYGYTF. CDR3 nucleotides: TGTGCCTGGAGTGAAGGCAGGGGTGGGTATGGCTACACCTTC.

Note on this clone: Other DNA sequences in the same sample also yield this CDR3. This chain joins TRBV5-1 and TRBJ1-6, with 8 positions matching TRBD1. The CDR3 is made up of 14 amino acids. V lost 0 bases, J lost 7 bases, and 0 bases stayed unmatched. CDR1 and CDR2 from the germline V gene are SGHRS and YFSETQ. The DNA for the CDR3 is TGCGCCAGCAGCTTGGACAGGGGGAATTCACCCCTCCACTTT. As protein: CASSLDRGNSPLHF.